Listed below are T cell receptor beta chains from one sample, sequenced in a study of early T cells in non-severe SARS-CoV-2 infection. TCRdb passed the 5' RACE reads through MiXCR, listing each CDR3 protein once. The sample holds about 39,000 distinct CDR3 sequences, roughly 7% seen once. The sample was whole blood. These receptors all come from an adult who was a healthcare worker with PCR-confirmed SARS-CoV-2 infection or an uninfected control (not recorded which). CDR3s include the opening cysteine and the closing phenylalanine or tryptophan. A D gene is named only where the DNA matches it firmly. A clone size is listed for some rows: how often the clone was seen (once, few, many), or a class if it is expanded.

d_gene	abundance	v_gene	j_gene	CDR3nt	CDR3aa
-	many	TRBV6-6	TRBJ2-4	TGTGCCAGCAGTAAGGGTGGGGCAGGGCTAGCCAAAAACATTCAGTACTTC	CASSKGGAGLAKNIQYF
TRBD2	-	TRBV2	TRBJ2-5	TGTGCCAGCAGTGAATGGTCTAGCGGGCCGCCTCAAGAGACCCAGTACTTC	CASSEWSSGPPQETQYF
-	few	TRBV28	TRBJ2-7	TGTGCCAGCAGCCTGTGGGGGGAGAATTACGAGCAGTACTTC	CASSLWGENYEQYF
TRBD2	few	TRBV11-2	TRBJ2-7	TGTGCCAGCAGCTTATTGATAGCGGGGAGCTACGAGCAGTACTTC	CASSLLIAGSYEQYF
-	many	TRBV6-1	TRBJ1-6	TGTGCCAGCAGGGGGAATTCACCCCTCCACTTT	CASRGNSPLHF
-	-	TRBV28	TRBJ2-2	TGTGCCAGCCAGGAGGACGGTTACACCGGGGAGCTGTTTTTT	CASQEDGYTGELFF
-	many	TRBV30	TRBJ1-1	TGTGCCTGGAACTGGGGAGGGAACACTGAAGCTTTCTTT	CAWNWGGNTEAFF
-	few	TRBV20-1	TRBJ2-3	TGCAGTGCCTTATCAAACTTTGAGTATTTT	CSALSNFEYF
TRBD2	once	TRBV28	TRBJ2-7	TGTGCCAGCAGTTTACGGGGAGGGCTTGAGCAGTACTTC	CASSLRGGLEQYF
-	-	TRBV28	TRBJ2-5	TGTGCCAGCAGTTTACACGCAGGGCCAGAGACCCAGTACTTC	CASSLHAGPETQYF
TRBD2	many	TRBV6-2/TRBV6-3	TRBJ2-1	TGTGCCAGCAGTGGGGCGGGGGAATACAATGAGCAGTTCTTC	CASSGAGEYNEQFF
-	few	TRBV4-2	TRBJ1-2	TGTGCCAGCAGCCAGGAGTTGGGACGCTATGGCTACACCTTC	CASSQELGRYGYTF
-	-	TRBV6-5	TRBJ2-7	TGTGCCAGCAGTTATTGGACCCATCCCTACGAGCTGTACTTC	CASSYWTHPYELYF
-	few	TRBV20-1	TRBJ2-5	TGCAGTGCTCACCGTAGTCGGGGGCTAGGAGAGACCCAGTACTTC	CSAHRSRGLGETQYF
-	many	TRBV7-9	TRBJ2-2	TGTGCCAGCAGCAAGGGGGAAGCGGCGTTAACCGGGGAGCTGTTTTTT	CASSKGEAALTGELFF
TRBD1	few	TRBV19	TRBJ1-1	TGTGCCAGTAGTCTCAGTCGGGACAGGGGGACGATGAACACTGAAGCTTTCTTT	CASSLSRDRGTMNTEAFF
-	many	TRBV5-5	TRBJ2-1	TGTGCCAGCAGCCCCTCTTTGTCCTACAATGAGCAGTTCTTC	CASSPSLSYNEQFF
-	many	TRBV4-2	TRBJ2-1	TGTGCCAGCAGCCCCTCCGCGAGCTACAATGAGCAGTTCTTC	CASSPSASYNEQFF
-	many	TRBV4-3	TRBJ1-2	TGCGCCAGCAGCTCCGATACAGGGCCCCTTGGGGGCTACACCTTC	CASSSDTGPLGGYTF
-	-	TRBV20-1	TRBJ1-2	TGCAGTGCCTCCCCCGTAGGTGGCTACACCTTC	CSASPVGGYTF
TRBD2	few	TRBV7-8	TRBJ2-3	TGTGCCAGCAGCCCCCAGGGAGGGCTAAGGGGCACAGATACGCAGTATTTT	CASSPQGGLRGTDTQYF
-	many	TRBV3-1	TRBJ2-1	TGTGCCAGCAGCCAACGACTTGAACTAGGCCCCAGAAATGAGCAGTTCTTC	CASSQRLELGPRNEQFF
-	many	TRBV12-3/TRBV12-4	TRBJ1-1	TGTGCCAGCAGTACCACGGGACTCCGGGGTGAAGCTTTCTTT	CASSTTGLRGEAFF
-	few	TRBV21-1	TRBJ2-3	TGTGCCAGCAGCCCCCGGGGCGGCGGCGGGGACGACCCTACAGATACGCAGTATTTT	CASSPRGGGGDDPTDTQYF
-	many	TRBV28	TRBJ1-4	TGTGCCAGCAGTCTCCCAGGTGCAACTAATGAAAAACTGTTTTTT	CASSLPGATNEKLFF
-	-	TRBV12-3/TRBV12-4	TRBJ1-4	TGTGCCAGCAGTCCCAACGGTGAGGGAACTAATGAAAAACTGTTTTTT	CASSPNGEGTNEKLFF
-	-	TRBV29-1	TRBJ2-3	TGCAGCTCTGAGCTCGGGGGCACAGATACGCAGTATTTT	CSSELGGTDTQYF